Shown below are 32 T cell receptor beta chains from a single sample sequenced in a study of PD-L1 blockade in urothelial cancer. TCRdb keeps only in-frame clones here, not all; method: immunoSEQ multiplex PCR. Altogether 25,000 to 35,000 clones are present, over 60% being singletons, with the ten largest covering about 3%. Time point meaning: peripheral blood 6 weeks after treatment start. The material was PBMCs, obtained around atezolizumab (anti-PD-L1) treatment. The origin of the receptors is a man between 70 and 80 years old with urothelial cancer.

This clone was seen only once. This sequence joins TRBV21-1 and TRBJ2-1; TRBD1 is the table's D call and was not checked against the DNA. TRBV21-1 has pseudogene status. The CDR3 sequence is 16 residues long. Written as DNA, the CDR3 is TGTGCCAGCAGCAAATTGGGGACAGGGACATACAATGAGCAGTTCTTC. It encodes CASSKLGTGTYNEQFF.

V gene TRBV4-3 combines with J gene TRBJ1-1; D possibly corresponds to TRBD1 (5 bases). The CDR3 loop spans 15 amino acids. Trimming removed 0 bases at V and 8 bases at J, with 16 bases between. Per the germline V gene, CDR1 is LGHNA and CDR2 is YSLEER. This CDR3 reads CASSQDRAPNGEAFF. CDR3 sequence (DNA): TGCGCCAGCAGCCAAGACAGGGCTCCGAACGGCGAAGCTTTCTTT.

V and J are TRBV23-1 and TRBJ2-7, with D possibly TRBD2 on 5 matching bases. TRBV23-1 is known as an ORF, though its function is uncertain. The length of the CDR3 is 14 residues. Trimming pared 2 bases from V and 10 bases from J, leaving 18 bases between. The CDR3 spells CASSQGPRVWFQYF. CDR3 bases: TGCGCCAGCAGTCAAGGCCCGAGGGTTTGGTTCCAGTACTTC.

V gene TRBV6-1 combines with J gene TRBJ1-5; a weak D match, TRBD1 (5 bases). The CDR3 has 15 residues. The V gene lost 5 bases and the J gene lost 5 bases, with 16 bases spanning the gap. Germline V gene lookup returns CDR1 MNHNS and CDR2 SASEGT. CDR3: CASSKGTGLYQPQHF. CDR3 coding DNA: TGTGCCAGCAGTAAAGGGACTGGACTTTATCAGCCCCAGCATTTT.

V is TRBV4-2 and J is TRBJ1-1; 7 nucleotides agree with TRBD1. With 3 bases clipped from V and 0 bases from J, the junction kept 13 bases outside the gene matches. Germline CDR1 LGHNA, CDR2 YNFKEQ. The CDR3 loop spans 18 amino acids. CDR3 DNA sequence: TGTGCCAGCAGCCATCCAAGCTGGACAGGCGTCATGAACACTGAAGCTTTCTTT. Encoded protein: CASSHPSWTGVMNTEAFF.

The gene calls are TRBV7-6 and TRBJ2-7; 8 bases match TRBD2. This CDR3 comprises 15 residues. Trimming cost V 6 bases and J 3 bases; bases outside gene matches: 10. Germline V gene data show CDR1 as SGHVS and CDR2 as FNYEAQ. This CDR3 is CASSRRGEFIYEQYF. In DNA form, the CDR3 reads TGTGCCAGCAGTCGGCGGGGGGAGTTTATCTACGAGCAGTACTTC.

This chain joins TRBV5-1 and TRBJ1-1, with unresolved D. The CDR3 is 15 residues long. Per germline, CDR1 SGHRS and CDR2 YFSETQ. V lost 0 bases and J lost 1, with 10 bases in between. For the CDR3, the DNA is TGCGCCAGCAGCTTGGATCAACACCCGAACACTGAAGCTTTCTTT. Residues: CASSLDQHPNTEAFF.

The V gene is TRBV18, the J gene TRBJ1-1; 8 bases are shared with TRBD1. Looked up from germline, CDR1 is KGHSH and CDR2 is LQKENI. V shed 6 bases and J 0 bases; nucleotides not matched to a gene: 6. This CDR3 region has 15 residues. In nucleotides, the CDR3 is TGTGCCAGCTCCAGGACAGGGTCTTTGAACACTGAAGCTTTCTTT. It translates to CASSRTGSLNTEAFF.

The chain carries TRBV10-3 and TRBJ2-7, with D perhaps matching TRBD1 (6 bases). V was shortened by 9 bases and J by 1 base, with 16 bases between the two germline ends. CDR1 is ENHRY, CDR2 SYGVKD, per germline. There are 14 residues in the CDR3. This CDR3 reads CAISWGLRSYEQYF. The CDR3 DNA reads as TGTGCCATTTCGTGGGGGCTGAGGTCCTACGAGCAGTACTTC.

The chain has TRBV19 and TRBJ2-1; 7 nucleotides agree with TRBD2. CDR1 LNHDA and CDR2 SQIVND come from the germline V gene (reference sequence). The CDR3 spans 15 residues. V gave up 7 bases and J gave up 3 bases; unmatched junction bases: 9. The CDR3 loop reads CASTPGGTIYNEQFF. CDR3 bases: TGTGCCAGTACCCCTGGGGGGACTATCTACAATGAGCAGTTCTTC.

This clone was seen a handful of times. CDR3 sequence reads: CASSLDPSGANTGELFF. The CDR3 bases are TGTGCCAGCAGCTTGGATCCTAGCGGGGCGAACACCGGGGAGCTGTTTTTT. The rearrangement joins TRBV5-4 to TRBJ2-2; TRBD2 aligns across 9 bases. From germline, CDR1 is SGHNT and CDR2 YYREEE (reference sequence). V was clipped by 0 bases and J by 0 bases; unmatched bases: 3. The CDR3 is made up of 17 amino acids. Variable domain in full (rest from reference TRBV5-4 and TRBJ2-2): ETGVTQSPTHLIKTRGQQVTLRCSSQSGHNTVSWYQQALGQGPQFIFQYYREEENGRGNFPPRFSGLQFPNYSSELNVNALELDDSALYLCASSLDPSGANTGELFFGEGSRLTVL.

This clone was seen only a few times. V is TRBV10-3 and J is TRBJ1-2; 8 nucleotides align to TRBD1. Trimming took 9 bases from V and 2 from J; bases not matched to a gene: 11. CDR3 size: 15 residues. From germline, CDR1 is ENHRY and CDR2 SYGVKD. Here the CDR3 reads CAMGGRQGRNYGYTF. In DNA, the CDR3 is TGTGCCATGGGGGGACGACAGGGGAGAAACTATGGCTACACCTTC.

V and J are TRBV19 and TRBJ1-1; TRBD1 matches 8 bases. After removal of 5 bases from V and 2 bases from J, the junction contained 7 bases not matched to a gene. Germline loops: CDR1 LNHDA, CDR2 SQIVND (reference sequence). The CDR3 has 15 residues. CDR3 sequence (DNA): TGTGCCAGTAGTCCTCAAGACAGGGGCAACACTGAAGCTTTCTTT. As protein: CASSPQDRGNTEAFF.

The chain combines TRBV7-6 with TRBJ2-7, with TRBD2 as a possible D gene (5 bases). Germline V CDR1 and CDR2: SGHVS, FNYEAQ. CDR3 length: 12 amino acids. V was trimmed by 0 bases and J by 6 bases, leaving 6 bases between them. The CDR3 DNA reads as TGTGCCAGCAGCTTAGCTGGGAGCGAGCAGTACTTC. Translation: CASSLAGSEQYF.

CDR3 DNA: TGTGCCAGCAGCCAGGACAGCGCCTTGAACACTGAAGCTTTCTTT. This translates into CASSQDSALNTEAFF. The chain employs TRBV6-6 and TRBJ1-1, with D possibly being TRBD1 (6 bases). The CDR3 is made up of 15 amino acids. Germline CDR1 MNHNY, CDR2 SVGAGI (reference sequence). V lost 6 bases to trimming and J lost 0 bases, with 14 bases between them.

The rearrangement joins TRBV4-3 to TRBJ2-1, with 10 bases matching TRBD2. The CDR3 extends over 20 amino acids. Trimming at V came to 0 bases and at J to 9 bases, leaving 20 bases not matched to a gene. Germline-derived CDR1 and CDR2 are LGHNA and YSLEER. The CDR3, as DNA: TGCGCCAGCAGCCAAGACGGCATCGCGGGAGTGAGCGGGAGGGGGAGTGAGCAGTTCTTC. Amino acid sequence: CASSQDGIAGVSGRGSEQFF.

V is TRBV6-6 and J is TRBJ2-1, with D tentatively TRBD1 (5 bases). The CDR3 totals 14 residues. CDR1 is MNHNY and CDR2 is SVGAGI in the germline V gene (reference sequence). V was trimmed by 2 bases and J by 5 bases, leaving 10 bases between them. The DNA of the CDR3 is TGTGCCAGCAGTTACCCCGGCAGGGACAATGAGCAGTTCTTC. Its translation is CASSYPGRDNEQFF.

This clone was picked up a small number of times. CDR3 nucleotides: TGTGCCAGCAGCTTAGCACAGGGACTAGCGGTCCAAGAGACCCAGTACTTC. It encodes CASSLAQGLAVQETQYF. V usage is TRBV11-3 and J usage is TRBJ2-5, with 11 bases that match TRBD2. CDR1 and CDR2 (germline): SGHNT, YENEEA. V lost 1 base, J lost 1 base, and 5 bases stayed unmatched. The length of the CDR3 is 17 residues.

The J gene is TRBJ2-1, the V gene TRBV19; 8 bases align to TRBD2. This CDR3 spans 14 amino acids. V was clipped by 3 bases and J by 9 bases; unmatched bases: 7. Per the germline V gene, CDR1 is LNHDA and CDR2 is SQIVND (reference sequence). The CDR3 here is CASSMRRAGGEQFF. The CDR3 region has the DNA TGTGCCAGTAGTATGCGGCGGGCGGGGGGTGAGCAGTTCTTC.

V gene TRBV10-3 combines with J gene TRBJ1-2; D unresolved. The V end was cut by 3 bases, the J end by 4 bases, with 12 bases between. There are 14 residues in the CDR3. Germline values: CDR1 ENHRY, CDR2 SYGVKD. The DNA of the CDR3 is TGTGCCATCAGTGAAGGGAATCGGGGCTATGGCTACACCTTC. This codes for CAISEGNRGYGYTF.

This clone was detected only a few times. The chain employs TRBV2 and TRBJ1-2; D unclear. V was trimmed by 2 bases and J by 4 bases, leaving 14 bases between them. CDR3 size: 15 residues. Germline loops: CDR1 SNHLY, CDR2 FYNNEI. CDR3 region: CASSELRGMSYGYTF. The CDR3 coding sequence is TGTGCCAGCAGTGAATTACGGGGAATGAGCTATGGCTACACCTTC.

The V call is TRBV7-3, the J call TRBJ2-3; 12 nucleotides match TRBD2. The CDR3 contains 18 residues. With V trimmed by 2 bases and J by 4 bases, 10 bases remained unmatched. The germline gives CDR1 SGHTA, CDR2 FQGTGA. The CDR3 DNA reads as TGTGCCAGCAGCTTAGGACTAGCGGGGCGTTCCCCCGCAGATACGCAGTATTTT. This sequence encodes CASSLGLAGRSPADTQYF.

The rearrangement uses TRBV6-9 and TRBJ2-5, with a tentative D call TRBD1 (6 bases). The CDR3 length is 14 residues. V was cut by 5 bases and J by 1 base, with 11 bases left in between. CDR1 and CDR2 from the germline V gene are MNHGY and SVAAGI. The CDR3 is CASSHRETQETQYF. CDR3 bases: TGTGCCAGCAGTCACAGGGAGACCCAAGAGACCCAGTACTTC.

This clone is classed as medium-sized. This chain connects TRBV27 to TRBJ2-7; D possibly corresponds to TRBD2 (5 bases). This CDR3 is built from 20 residues. Germline loops: CDR1 MNHEY, CDR2 SMNVEV (reference sequence). Trimming took 3 bases from V and 4 from J, leaving 31 bases between them. The CDR3 DNA follows: TGTGCCAGCAGTTTCTCTACCCAACCGACGGGGTGGGAACTTCTGTACGAGCAGTACTTC. Its protein is CASSFSTQPTGWELLYEQYF.

For the CDR3, the DNA is TGTGCCAGCAGCTCGGAGGGGGCGTCCAGATCCTACGAGCAGTACTTC. Protein sequence: CASSSEGASRSYEQYF. The chain links TRBV5-8 to TRBJ2-7; perhaps TRBD1 as D (7 bases). The V end was cut by 3 bases, the J end by 1 base, with 17 bases between. CDR3 length: 16 residues. CDR1 and CDR2 from the germline V gene are SGHTS and YDEGEE.

This chain uses TRBV7-9 with TRBJ2-1, with TRBD1 identical over 7 bases. V lost 2 bases and J lost 9; bases outside the gene matches: 4. This CDR3 has 13 amino acids. Germline assignment: CDR1 SEHNR and CDR2 FQNEAQ (reference sequence). CDR3 DNA sequence: TGTGCCAGCAGCTTAAGGGGGCGTGGTGAGCAGTTCTTC. It yields the protein CASSLRGRGEQFF. Looking up the rest from reference TRBV7-9 and TRBJ2-1 gives the full variable domain: DTGVSQNPRHKITKRGQNVTFRCDPISEHNRLYWYRQTLGQGPEFLTYFQNEAQLEKSRLLSDRFSAERPKGSFSTLEIQRTEQGDSAMYLCASSLRGRGEQFFGPGTRLTVL.

The rearrangement joins TRBV6-5 to TRBJ1-1, with D maybe TRBD1 (5 bases). V lost 0 bases and J 1 base, leaving 9 bases between the germline ends. There are 15 residues in the CDR3. The V gene's germline CDR1 is MNHEY and CDR2 SVGAGI. For the CDR3, the DNA is TGTGCCAGCAGTTACTCGGGGCGCTCGAACACTGAAGCTTTCTTT. Translation gives CASSYSGRSNTEAFF.

V is TRBV30 and J is TRBJ2-3; D is possibly TRBD2 (5 bases). The germline V gene encodes CDR1 GTSNPN and CDR2 SVGIG (reference sequence). V was clipped by 0 bases and J by 2 bases, with 12 bases between them. The CDR3 is 15 residues long. In nucleotides, the CDR3 is TGTGCCTGGAGTGTACGGAGGCGGCTCACAGATACGCAGTATTTT. It is translated as CAWSVRRRLTDTQYF.

This clone was counted a few times. The chain carries TRBV19 and TRBJ2-3, with TRBD1 matching 10 bases. This CDR3 is 14 amino acids long. Germline V gene sequence: CDR1 LNHDA, CDR2 SQIVND (reference sequence). Trimming removed 3 bases from V and 5 bases from J; junction bases left unmatched: 2. CDR3 in DNA: TGTGCCAGTAGTATGGGACAGGGGAGAGATACGCAGTATTTT. Its protein is CASSMGQGRDTQYF.

This clone was observed a single time. The CDR3 reads CASSLRVSGAYEQYF. The CDR3 bases are TGTGCCAGCAGCTTACGGGTTAGCGGAGCCTACGAGCAGTACTTC. The V call is TRBV7-2, the J call TRBJ2-7; D possibly corresponds to TRBD2 (6 bases). Germline CDR1 and CDR2: SGHTA and FQGNSA. The CDR3 loop spans 15 amino acids. The V end lost 2 bases, the J end lost 2 bases, and 13 bases lay between the germline ends.

The chain is built from TRBV11-2 and TRBJ1-2; D perhaps matches TRBD1 (6 bases). CDR3 size: 15 residues. The V and J ends lost 6 bases and 5 bases respectively, with 19 bases between them. Germline V gene data show CDR1 as SGHAT and CDR2 as FQNNGV. CDR3 in DNA: TGTGCCAGCAGACCTACCGGGACACCATCTTATGGCTACACCTTC. Protein: CASRPTGTPSYGYTF.

The rearrangement links TRBV19 to TRBJ2-2; weak D call: TRBD1 (6 bases). The CDR3 totals 16 residues. CDR1 LNHDA and CDR2 SQIVND come from the germline V gene (reference sequence). V gave up 2 bases and J gave up 2 bases, with 12 bases separating them. The DNA of the CDR3 is TGTGCCAGTAGTATAATGGGGGCTCGTAACACCGGGGAGCTGTTTTTT. Its protein is CASSIMGARNTGELFF. The complete variable domain, with remaining parts taken from reference TRBV19 and TRBJ2-2, reads DGGITQSPKYLFRKEGQNVTLSCEQNLNHDAMYWYRQDPGQGLRLIYYSQIVNDFQKGDIAEGYSVSREKKESFPLTVTSAQKNPTAFYLCASSIMGARNTGELFFGEGSRLTVL.